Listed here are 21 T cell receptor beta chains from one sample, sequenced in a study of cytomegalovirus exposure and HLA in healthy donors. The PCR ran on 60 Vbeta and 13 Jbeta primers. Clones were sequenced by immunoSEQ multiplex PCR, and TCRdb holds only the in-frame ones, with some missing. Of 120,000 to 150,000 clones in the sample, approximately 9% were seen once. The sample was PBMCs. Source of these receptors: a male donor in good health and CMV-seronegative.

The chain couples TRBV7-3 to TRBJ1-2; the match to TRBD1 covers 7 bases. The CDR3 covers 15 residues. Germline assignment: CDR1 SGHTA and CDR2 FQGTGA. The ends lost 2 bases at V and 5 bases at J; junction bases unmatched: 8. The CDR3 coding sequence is TGTGCCAGCAGCTTATTGGCAGGGGGGTATTATGGCTACACCTTC. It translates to CASSLLAGGYYGYTF.

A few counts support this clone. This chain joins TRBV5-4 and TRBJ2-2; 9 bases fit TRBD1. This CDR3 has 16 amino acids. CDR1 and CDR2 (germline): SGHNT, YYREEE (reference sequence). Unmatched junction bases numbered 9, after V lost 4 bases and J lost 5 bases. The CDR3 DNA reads TGTGCCAGCAGCCGGACAGGGGTGTACTGGACCGGGGAGCTGTTTTTT. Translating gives CASSRTGVYWTGELFF. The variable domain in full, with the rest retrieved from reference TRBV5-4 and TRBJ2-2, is ETGVTQSPTHLIKTRGQQVTLRCSSQSGHNTVSWYQQALGQGPQFIFQYYREEENGRGNFPPRFSGLQFPNYSSELNVNALELDDSALYLCASSRTGVYWTGELFFGEGSRLTVL.

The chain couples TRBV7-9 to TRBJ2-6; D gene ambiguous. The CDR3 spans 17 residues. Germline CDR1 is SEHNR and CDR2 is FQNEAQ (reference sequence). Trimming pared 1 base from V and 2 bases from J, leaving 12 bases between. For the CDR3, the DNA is TGTGCCAGCAGCTTAGGGGCTGGGCTCGCTGGGGCCAACGTCCTGACTTTC. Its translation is CASSLGAGLAGANVLTF.

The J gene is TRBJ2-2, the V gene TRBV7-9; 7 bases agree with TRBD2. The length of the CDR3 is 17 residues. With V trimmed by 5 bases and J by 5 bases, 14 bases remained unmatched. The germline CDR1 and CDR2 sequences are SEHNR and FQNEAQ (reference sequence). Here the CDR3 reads CASSPTPSGPTTGELFF. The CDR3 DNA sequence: TGTGCCAGCAGCCCTACCCCTAGCGGCCCTACAACCGGGGAGCTGTTTTTT. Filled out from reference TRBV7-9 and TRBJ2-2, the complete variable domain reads DTGVSQNPRHKITKRGQNVTFRCDPISEHNRLYWYRQTLGQGPEFLTYFQNEAQLEKSRLLSDRFSAERPKGSFSTLEIQRTEQGDSAMYLCASSPTPSGPTTGELFFGEGSRLTVL.

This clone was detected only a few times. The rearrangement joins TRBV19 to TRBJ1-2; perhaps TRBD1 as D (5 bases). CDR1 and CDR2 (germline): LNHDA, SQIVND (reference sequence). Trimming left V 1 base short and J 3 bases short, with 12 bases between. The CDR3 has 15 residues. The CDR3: CASSIGTSGDYGYTF. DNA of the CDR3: TGTGCCAGTAGTATAGGGACCTCGGGGGACTATGGCTACACCTTC.

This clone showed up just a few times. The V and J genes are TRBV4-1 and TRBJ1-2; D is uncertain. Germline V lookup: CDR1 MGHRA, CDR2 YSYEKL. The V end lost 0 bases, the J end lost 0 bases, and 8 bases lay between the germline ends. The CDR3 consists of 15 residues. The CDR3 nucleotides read TGCGCCAGCAGCCAAGATGCCGGAGCTAACTATGGCTACACCTTC. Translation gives CASSQDAGANYGYTF.

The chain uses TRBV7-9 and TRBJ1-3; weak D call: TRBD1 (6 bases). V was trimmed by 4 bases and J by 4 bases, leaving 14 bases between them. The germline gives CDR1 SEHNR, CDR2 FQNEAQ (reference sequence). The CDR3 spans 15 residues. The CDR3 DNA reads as TGTGCCAGCAGCTCTTTCACAGGGACAGGAAACACCATATATTTT. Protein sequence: CASSSFTGTGNTIYF.

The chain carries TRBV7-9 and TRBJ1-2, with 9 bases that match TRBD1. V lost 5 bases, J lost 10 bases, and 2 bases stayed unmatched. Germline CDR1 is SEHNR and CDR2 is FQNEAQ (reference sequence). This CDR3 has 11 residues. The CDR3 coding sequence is TGTGCCAGCAGCCGGGACAGGGACTACACCTTC. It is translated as CASSRDRDYTF.

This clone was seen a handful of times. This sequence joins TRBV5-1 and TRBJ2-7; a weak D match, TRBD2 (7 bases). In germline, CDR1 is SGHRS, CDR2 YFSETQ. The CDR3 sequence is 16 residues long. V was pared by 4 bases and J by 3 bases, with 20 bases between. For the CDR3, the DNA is TGCGCCAGCAGCACAACCCTGGGGGGGGCCCACTACGAGCAGTACTTC. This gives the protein CASSTTLGGAHYEQYF.

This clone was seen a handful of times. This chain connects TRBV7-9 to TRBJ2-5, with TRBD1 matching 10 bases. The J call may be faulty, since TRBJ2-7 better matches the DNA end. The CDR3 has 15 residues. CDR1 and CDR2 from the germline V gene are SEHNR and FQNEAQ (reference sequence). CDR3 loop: CASSFGTGASYEQYF. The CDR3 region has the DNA TGTGCCAGCAGCTTCGGGACAGGGGCCTCCTACGAGCAGTACTTC.

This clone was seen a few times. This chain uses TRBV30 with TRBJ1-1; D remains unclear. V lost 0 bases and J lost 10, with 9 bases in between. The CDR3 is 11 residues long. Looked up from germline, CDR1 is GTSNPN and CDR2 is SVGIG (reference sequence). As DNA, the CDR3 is TGTGCCTGGAGTGTAAGCCGGGGAGCTTTCTTT. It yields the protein CAWSVSRGAFF.

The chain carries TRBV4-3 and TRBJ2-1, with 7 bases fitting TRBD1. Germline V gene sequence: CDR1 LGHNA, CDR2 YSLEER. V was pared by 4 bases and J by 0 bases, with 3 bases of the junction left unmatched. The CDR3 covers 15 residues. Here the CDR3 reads CASSLGDSSYNEQFF. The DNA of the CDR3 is TGCGCCAGCAGCCTGGGGGACAGCTCCTACAATGAGCAGTTCTTC.

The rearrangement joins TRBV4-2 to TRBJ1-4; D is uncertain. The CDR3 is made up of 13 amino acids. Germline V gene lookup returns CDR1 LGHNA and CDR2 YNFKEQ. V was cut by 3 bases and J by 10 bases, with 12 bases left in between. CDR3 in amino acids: CASSHAETGKLFF. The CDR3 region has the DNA TGTGCCAGCAGCCATGCAGAGACGGGAAAACTGTTTTTT.

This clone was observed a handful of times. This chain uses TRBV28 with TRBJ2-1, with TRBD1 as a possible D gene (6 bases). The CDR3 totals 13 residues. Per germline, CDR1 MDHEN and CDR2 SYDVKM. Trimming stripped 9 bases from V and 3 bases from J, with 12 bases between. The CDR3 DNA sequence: TGTGCCAGTCACAGGGCCCTCTACAATGAGCAGTTCTTC. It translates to CASHRALYNEQFF.

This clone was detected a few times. CDR3 sequence (DNA): TGTGCCAGTAGCTATATAGCGGGAGAGGGAGATACGCAGTATTTT. It is translated as CASSYIAGEGDTQYF. The chain employs TRBV19 and TRBJ2-3; 9 bases map to TRBD2. The CDR3 consists of 15 residues. CDR1 and CDR2 (germline): LNHDA, SQIVND (reference sequence). The V gene end was trimmed by 6 bases and the J gene end by 5 bases; junction bases not matched to a gene: 9. Together with reference TRBV19 and TRBJ2-3, the CDR3 gives the full variable domain: DGGITQSPKYLFRKEGQNVTLSCEQNLNHDAMYWYRQDPGQGLRLIYYSQIVNDFQKGDIAEGYSVSREKKESFPLTVTSAQKNPTAFYLCASSYIAGEGDTQYFGPGTRLTVL.

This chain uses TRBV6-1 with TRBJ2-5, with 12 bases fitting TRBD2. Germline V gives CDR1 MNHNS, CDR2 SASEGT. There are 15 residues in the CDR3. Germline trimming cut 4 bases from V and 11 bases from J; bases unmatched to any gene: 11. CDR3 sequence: CASSALAGGGYGQYF. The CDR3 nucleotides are TGTGCCAGCAGTGCCCTAGCGGGAGGGGGATACGGGCAGTACTTC.

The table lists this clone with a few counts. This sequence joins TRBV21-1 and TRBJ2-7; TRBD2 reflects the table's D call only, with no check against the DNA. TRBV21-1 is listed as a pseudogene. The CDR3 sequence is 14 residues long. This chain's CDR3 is CASSGPRSSYEQYF. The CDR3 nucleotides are TGTGCCAGCAGCGGCCCTAGGAGCTCCTACGAGCAGTACTTC.

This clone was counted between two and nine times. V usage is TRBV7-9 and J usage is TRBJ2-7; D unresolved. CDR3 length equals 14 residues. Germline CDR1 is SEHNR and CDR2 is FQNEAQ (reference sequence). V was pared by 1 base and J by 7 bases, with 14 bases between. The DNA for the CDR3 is TGTGCCAGCAGCTTAGGCGGCATCACCGGGGAGCAGTACTTC. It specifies CASSLGGITGEQYF.

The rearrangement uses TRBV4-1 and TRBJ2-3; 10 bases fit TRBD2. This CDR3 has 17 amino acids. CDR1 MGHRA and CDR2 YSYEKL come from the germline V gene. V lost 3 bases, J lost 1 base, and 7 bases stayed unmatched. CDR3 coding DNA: TGCGCCAGCAGCCAGTACGGGACTAGCGCCGGCACAGATACGCAGTATTTT. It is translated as CASSQYGTSAGTDTQYF.

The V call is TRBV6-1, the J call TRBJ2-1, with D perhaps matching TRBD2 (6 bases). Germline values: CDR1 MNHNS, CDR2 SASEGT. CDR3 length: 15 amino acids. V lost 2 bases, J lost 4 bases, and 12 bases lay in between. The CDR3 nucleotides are TGTGCCAGCAGTGAACCCGGGAGCGGGTACAATGAGCAGTTCTTC. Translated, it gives CASSEPGSGYNEQFF.

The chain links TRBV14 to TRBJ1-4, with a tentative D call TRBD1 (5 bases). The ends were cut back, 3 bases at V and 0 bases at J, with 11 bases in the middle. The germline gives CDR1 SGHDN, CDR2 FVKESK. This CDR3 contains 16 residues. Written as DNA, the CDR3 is TGTGCCAGCAGCCAGGGGCCGTCTGCAACTAATGAAAAACTGTTTTTT. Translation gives CASSQGPSATNEKLFF. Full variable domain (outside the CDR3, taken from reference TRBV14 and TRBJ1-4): EAGVTQFPSHSVIEKGQTVTLRCDPISGHDNLYWYRRVMGKEIKFLLHFVKESKQDESGMPNNRFLAERTGGTYSTLKVQPAELEDSGVYFCASSQGPSATNEKLFFGSGTQLSVL.